One sample yielded the 2 T cell receptor beta chains listed below, sequenced in a study of CD8+CD57+ T cells in acquired aplastic anemia. Those patients picked for sequencing had displayed CD8+CD57+ cell expansion on flow cytometry. Genomic DNA was employed as the template in profiling TCR beta VDJ and CDR3. From the reads, TCRdb called clonotypes with MiXCR, one entry per CDR3 protein. Of 150,000 to 180,000 distinct CDR3 sequences listed, roughly 54% are singletons. Sequencing was performed on sorted CD4+, CD8+, or CD8+CD57+ T cells (not recorded which) from PBMCs. All receptors derive from a human donor with aplastic anemia.

This clonotype was detected a few times. V is TRBV10-3 and J is TRBJ1-1; a possible D gene is TRBD1 (6 bases). Trimming took 2 bases from V and 2 from J, leaving 9 bases between them. This CDR3 region has 14 residues. Per germline, CDR1 ENHRY and CDR2 SYGVKD. The CDR3 nucleotides are TGTGCCATCAGTGAGGGACAGAGAAACACTGAAGCTTTCTTT. It is translated as CAISEGQRNTEAFF.

This clonotype was seen ten or more times. The rearrangement links TRBV25-1 to TRBJ2-5; a weak D match, TRBD2 (5 bases). The CDR3 has 12 residues. V shed 6 bases and J shed 5 bases, with 10 bases lying between them. Looked up from germline, CDR1 is MGHDK and CDR2 is SYGVNS. The CDR3 sequence is CASSGLIETQYF. The CDR3 DNA reads TGTGCCAGCAGCGGACTCATTGAGACCCAGTACTTC.